This is a list of T cell receptor beta chains from one sample in a study of blood T cell repertoires in COVID-19. This table comes from immunoSEQ multiplex PCR, and its TCRdb copy is limited to in-frame clones, with some not included. The sample holds about 370,000 clones; roughly 90% are singletons and the top ten take around 3%. The sample comprised peripheral blood. All receptors derive from a woman aged 25 to 45 with COVID-19, enrolled during active disease. Each CDR3 is given with its conserved first and last residue. The order of the fields is V gene, clone size, CDR3 protein. The size entry is marked missing in some rows and otherwise reads once, few, many or a size class.

v_gene: TRBV18; abundance: .; CDR3aa: CASSTGEELTF
v_gene: TRBV5-1; abundance: .; CDR3aa: CASSFVTSMGGELFF
v_gene: TRBV10-3; abundance: .; CDR3aa: CAISGGSNEQFF
v_gene: TRBV6-6; abundance: .; CDR3aa: CASRKGQSNQPQHF
v_gene: TRBV15; abundance: .; CDR3aa: CATSRDLSAGETQYF
v_gene: TRBV10-3; abundance: .; CDR3aa: CAIRPGQNYNSPLHF
v_gene: TRBV5-4; abundance: .; CDR3aa: CASSFTAGVGDNSPLHF
v_gene: TRBV7-8; abundance: once; CDR3aa: CASSSLQDGGPDTQYF
v_gene: TRBV9; abundance: once; CDR3aa: CASSVGPEQFF
v_gene: TRBV6-2/TRBV6-3; abundance: .; CDR3aa: CASSYEVIKTEGYTF
v_gene: TRBV9; abundance: .; CDR3aa: CASSVVGPPRDTQYF
v_gene: TRBV28; abundance: few; CDR3aa: CASSRAGLGNTIYF
v_gene: TRBV10-3; abundance: .; CDR3aa: CATHGAGTLTDTQYF
v_gene: TRBV19; abundance: .; CDR3aa: CASSRGGSNNIYGYTF
v_gene: TRBV2; abundance: .; CDR3aa: CASHWGGGDNEQFF
v_gene: TRBV19; abundance: .; CDR3aa: CASSIGQGYSNQPQHF
v_gene: TRBV11-3; abundance: .; CDR3aa: CASSIPSGTSRPYF
v_gene: TRBV9; abundance: .; CDR3aa: CASSVEGFADEQFF
v_gene: TRBV27; abundance: .; CDR3aa: CASSFQGQISYEQYF
v_gene: TRBV5-5; abundance: .; CDR3aa: CASRILNEQFF
v_gene: TRBV24-1; abundance: .; CDR3aa: CATSDPGTGGYTF
v_gene: TRBV13; abundance: .; CDR3aa: CASSLGRLAHEQYF
v_gene: TRBV4-2; abundance: few; CDR3aa: CASSRMGQGNEQYF
v_gene: TRBV2; abundance: .; CDR3aa: CASSAGTDTQYF
v_gene: TRBV28; abundance: .; CDR3aa: CASSFSGTGGRGTDTQYF
v_gene: TRBV7-2; abundance: once; CDR3aa: CASSFPSGRVETQYF
v_gene: TRBV2; abundance: few; CDR3aa: CASKAGGPEAFF
v_gene: TRBV11-2; abundance: .; CDR3aa: CASSLGSQDITGELFF
v_gene: TRBV15; abundance: .; CDR3aa: CATSAGFFGNQPQHF
v_gene: TRBV7-9; abundance: .; CDR3aa: CASSLNPGAAYNEQFF
v_gene: TRBV19; abundance: .; CDR3aa: CASSSGVGETQYF
v_gene: TRBV24-1; abundance: .; CDR3aa: CATSDLGVADQETQYF
v_gene: TRBV6-4; abundance: .; CDR3aa: CASSVLGGAFDEQFF
v_gene: TRBV6-2/TRBV6-3; abundance: .; CDR3aa: CASSSGTAPTEQFF
v_gene: TRBV18; abundance: .; CDR3aa: CASSLNHGLAGGRSPYNEQFF
v_gene: TRBV4-3; abundance: .; CDR3aa: CASSPHRGLAGRTGELFF
v_gene: TRBV24-1; abundance: .; CDR3aa: CATSEGGLGKLFF
v_gene: TRBV7-2; abundance: few; CDR3aa: CASSLVGGDTQYF
v_gene: TRBV6-5; abundance: .; CDR3aa: CASSYGGFDGYTF
v_gene: TRBV18; abundance: .; CDR3aa: CASSPDIQGGRNQPQHF
v_gene: TRBV4-3; abundance: .; CDR3aa: CASSQIAEVTDTQYF
v_gene: TRBV19; abundance: .; CDR3aa: CASISIRDRGNEQFF
v_gene: TRBV2; abundance: .; CDR3aa: CASSVVYPNSNQPQHF
v_gene: TRBV27; abundance: .; CDR3aa: CASTQPGHHEKLFF
v_gene: TRBV11-3; abundance: .; CDR3aa: CASSPGTGRETQYF
v_gene: TRBV27; abundance: .; CDR3aa: CASSLGRWQGTDTQYF
v_gene: TRBV24-1; abundance: .; CDR3aa: CATSEAGGDTEAFF
v_gene: TRBV6-5; abundance: .; CDR3aa: CASSLGQGDGYTF
v_gene: TRBV29-1; abundance: .; CDR3aa: CSVSPFKYRGAGETQYF
v_gene: TRBV5-4; abundance: .; CDR3aa: CASTRPGQGLAFF
v_gene: TRBV6-5; abundance: .; CDR3aa: CASSYSAYLGDTIYF
v_gene: TRBV6-6; abundance: .; CDR3aa: CASSQEDRTF
v_gene: TRBV7-8; abundance: once; CDR3aa: CASSLAWSTGRGDQPQHF
v_gene: TRBV10-3; abundance: .; CDR3aa: CAISEPPGLADLQETQYF
v_gene: TRBV18; abundance: .; CDR3aa: CASSPAGSYSYNEQFF
v_gene: TRBV9; abundance: .; CDR3aa: CASSPRLAGDNEQFF
v_gene: TRBV14; abundance: .; CDR3aa: CASSQQGWANEKLFF
v_gene: TRBV18; abundance: .; CDR3aa: CASSPAGGYGGTEAFF
v_gene: TRBV9; abundance: .; CDR3aa: CASSVTDRDSPLHF